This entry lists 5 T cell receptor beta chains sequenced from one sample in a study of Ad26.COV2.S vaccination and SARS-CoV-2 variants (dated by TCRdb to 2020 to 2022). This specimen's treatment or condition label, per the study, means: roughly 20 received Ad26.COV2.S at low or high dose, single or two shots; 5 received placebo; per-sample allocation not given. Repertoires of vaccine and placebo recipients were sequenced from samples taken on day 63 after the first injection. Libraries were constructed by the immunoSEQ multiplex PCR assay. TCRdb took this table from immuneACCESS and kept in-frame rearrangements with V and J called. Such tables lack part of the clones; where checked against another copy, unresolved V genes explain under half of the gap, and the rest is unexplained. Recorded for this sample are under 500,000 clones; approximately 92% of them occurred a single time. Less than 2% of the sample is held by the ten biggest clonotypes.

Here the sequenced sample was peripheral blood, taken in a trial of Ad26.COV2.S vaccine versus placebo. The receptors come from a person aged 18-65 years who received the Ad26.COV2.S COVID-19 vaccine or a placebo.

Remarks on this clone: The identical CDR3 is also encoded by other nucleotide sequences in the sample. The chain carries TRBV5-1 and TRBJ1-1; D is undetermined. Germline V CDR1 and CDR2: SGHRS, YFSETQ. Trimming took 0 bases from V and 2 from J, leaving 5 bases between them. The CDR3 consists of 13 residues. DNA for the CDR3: TGCGCCAGCAGCTTGGGCCGAAACACTGAAGCTTTCTTT. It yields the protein CASSLGRNTEAFF.

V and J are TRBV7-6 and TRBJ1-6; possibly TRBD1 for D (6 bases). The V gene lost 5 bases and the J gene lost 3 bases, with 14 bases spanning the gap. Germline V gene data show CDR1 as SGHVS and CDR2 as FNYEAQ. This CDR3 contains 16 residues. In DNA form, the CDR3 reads TGTGCCAGCAGCGCGAAGCAGGGGAACTATAATTCACCCCTCCACTTT. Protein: CASSAKQGNYNSPLHF. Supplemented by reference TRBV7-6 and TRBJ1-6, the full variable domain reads GAGVSQSPRYKVTKRGQDVALRCDPISGHVSLYWYRQALGQGPEFLTYFNYEAQQDKSGLPNDRFSAERPEGSISTLTIQRTEQRDSAMYRCASSAKQGNYNSPLHFGNGTRLTVT.

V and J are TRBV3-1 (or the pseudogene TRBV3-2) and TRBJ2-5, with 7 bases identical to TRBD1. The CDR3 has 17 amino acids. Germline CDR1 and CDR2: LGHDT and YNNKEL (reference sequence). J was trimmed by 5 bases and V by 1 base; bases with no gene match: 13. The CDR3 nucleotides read TGTGCCAGCAGCCAAGGCCCCAGTAGAGGGGGCGGGGAGACCCAGTACTTC. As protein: CASSQGPSRGGGETQYF.

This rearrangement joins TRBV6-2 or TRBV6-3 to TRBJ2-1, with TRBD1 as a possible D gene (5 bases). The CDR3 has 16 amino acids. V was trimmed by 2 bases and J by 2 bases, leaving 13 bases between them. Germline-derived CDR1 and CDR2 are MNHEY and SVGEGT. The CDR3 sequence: CASSYAPRGPYNEQFF. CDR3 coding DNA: TGTGCCAGCAGTTACGCCCCAAGGGGTCCCTACAATGAGCAGTTCTTC.

The CDR3 nucleotides read TGTGCCAGCAGCCCTGGCGAGGCGCTAACAGATACGCAGTATTTT. Protein sequence: CASSPGEALTDTQYF. This sequence joins TRBV6-2 or TRBV6-3 and TRBJ2-3; D gene uncertain. Germline lookup yields CDR1 MNHEY and CDR2 SVGEGT. CDR3 length: 15 amino acids. Trimming removed 6 bases from V and 3 bases from J, with 16 bases in between.